The sequence of this T cell receptor (beta chain) was determined in a study of cytomegalovirus exposure and HLA in healthy donors. Broader study findings: Exclusion as indistinguishable affected some V segments, including TRBV6-2 and TRBV6-3. Accurate prediction of most subjects' HLA-A and HLA-B alleles from TCR beta sequences was reported. Reported results showed that the classifier diagnosed cytomegalovirus status with high specificity and sensitivity.

The PCR employed 60 Vbeta primers together with 13 Jbeta primers. Using immunoSEQ multiplex PCR, the repertoire was profiled, and TCRdb retains in-frame clones only, with some absent. The sample table sets out about 140,000 clones. Regarding this clone: Its specificity is unknown.

This CDR3 region has 16 residues. J was trimmed by 2 bases and V by 4 bases; bases with no gene match: 11. Germline V gives CDR1 SGHRS, CDR2 YFSETQ. Sequenced: PBMCs. The chain couples TRBV5-1 to TRBJ2-5, with 7 bases matching TRBD2. The sequence was collected from a man aged 35-49 years in good health and CMV-seronegative. The CDR3 nucleotides read TGCGCCAGCAGCCGGATGGGGAGGGGAGAACAAGAGACCCAGTACTTC. Its protein is CASSRMGRGEQETQYF.